This TCR beta chain was captured in a study of regulatory T cells in long-lasting Graves disease. Findings of the study overall: Patients whose Graves' disease persisted exhibited lower TCR diversity than those newly diagnosed.

This clonotype showed up just a few times. The target antigen is unknown. This may stem from a read error, because a much larger clone lies one nucleotide away. CDR3 regions were amplified by Arm-PCR using iRepertoire HTBI primers to build TCR beta libraries. From the multiplex PCR reads, TCRdb called clonotypes with MiXCR, one entry per CDR3 protein. The sample consists of about 360,000 distinct CDR3 sequences, roughly 16% of them appearing once. Time point indicated: newly diagnosed GD, antithyroid drugs for less than 3 months. TCR sequences were obtained from RNA taken from PBMCs. This sample also belongs to another study, concerning T cells in Graves' hyperthyroidism and ophthalmopathy. Turning to that study: Exclusion criteria comprised uncontrolled infection, other autoimmune disease, pregnancy or lactation. Diagnostic decisions used clinical symptoms, serum thyroxine and TRAb, thyroid ultrasound and orbital computed tomography. Before onset, by a median of approximately 6.8 months, the model predicted ophthalmopathy.

This clonotype was obtained from a woman between 18 and 30 years old with Graves disease. The sample in question was peripheral blood mononuclear cells (PBMCs), obtained at new diagnosis, from a patient treated with antithyroid drugs.

In DNA, the CDR3 is TGTGCCAGCAGCTTAGACGGCGACACTGAAGCTATCTTT. It codes for CASSLDGDTEAIF. The genes are TRBV7-3 and TRBJ1-1; D is unresolved. CDR3 length: 13 residues. Germline-derived CDR1 and CDR2 are SGHTA and FQGTGA.